These 21 T cell receptor beta chains share one sample of origin, sequenced in a study of blood T cells in healthy people across ages. Alongside a J-beta primer mix, a sample-barcoded 5' primer served in a second PCR lasting roughly 6 to 11 cycles. TCRdb reprocessed the 5' RACE reads via MiXCR and lists one record per CDR3 protein. The sample carries about 670,000 distinct CDR3 sequences, 52% recorded once. Sequenced: blood. These receptors all come from a woman older than 75 in good health.

The chain links TRBV20-1 to TRBJ2-1, with D possibly TRBD2 on 6 matching bases. The CDR3 covers 15 residues. Between the trimmed V and J ends, which lost 7 bases and 8 bases, there was a span of 24 bases. Germline V CDR1 and CDR2: DFQATT, SNEGSKA (reference sequence). CDR3 sequence (DNA): TGCAGTGTCCAGGAAATGGGACTGAGAGTGTATGAGCAGTTCTTC. Its translation is CSVQEMGLRVYEQFF.

CDR3 in DNA: TGTGCCATCAGGCCCCCTGGGGCCAACGTCCTGACTTTC. Translated, it gives CAIRPPGANVLTF. The rearrangement uses TRBV10-3 and TRBJ2-6; D not certain. The V gene lost 6 bases and the J gene lost 2 bases, with 5 bases spanning the gap. Germline V gene lookup returns CDR1 ENHRY and CDR2 SYGVKD. The CDR3 contains 13 residues.

The chain has TRBV20-1 and TRBJ2-7; TRBD1 matches 8 bases. The CDR3 covers 14 residues. Germline CDR1 reads DFQATT; CDR2 reads SNEGSKA (reference sequence). V gave up 5 bases and J gave up 7 bases; unmatched junction bases: 13. CDR3 nucleotide sequence: TGCAGTGCTCATCCAGGGGGCCCCATACGGGAGCAGTACTTC. Its translation is CSAHPGGPIREQYF.

This clonotype was picked up a small number of times. The genes are TRBV3-1 and TRBJ1-1, with D unresolved. CDR1 is LGHDT and CDR2 is YNNKEL in the germline V gene (reference sequence). This CDR3 spans 11 amino acids. V lost 5 bases and J 11 bases, leaving 12 bases between the germline ends. The chain's CDR3 is CASSSPPWAFF. The CDR3 DNA reads as TGTGCCAGCAGCTCGCCCCCGTGGGCTTTCTTT.

The genes are TRBV12-3 or TRBV12-4 and TRBJ2-6, with unresolved D. The CDR3 runs 16 residues. V was clipped by 1 base and J by 2 bases, with 9 bases between them. The CDR3 sequence is CASSLDPRPGANVLTF. CDR3 in DNA: TGTGCCAGCAGTTTAGACCCCCGCCCTGGGGCCAACGTCCTGACTTTC.

This chain connects TRBV5-6 to TRBJ1-2; 7 bases line up with TRBD1. The CDR3 runs 14 residues. The V gene's germline CDR1 is SGHDT and CDR2 YYEEEE. Losses at the gene ends were 5 bases for V and 4 bases for J; bases not matched to a gene: 8. CDR3 amino acids: CASRPGQHFYGYTF. The DNA for the CDR3 is TGTGCCAGCAGACCGGGACAGCACTTCTATGGCTACACCTTC.

Many counts were recorded for this clonotype. The chain carries TRBV7-2 and TRBJ2-5; 11 bases fit TRBD2. CDR3 length: 14 residues. V shed 7 bases, J shed 3 bases, and the junction held 4 bases outside the gene matches. Per germline, CDR1 SGHTA and CDR2 FQGNSA. The CDR3 here is CASTLTSGEETQYF. DNA of the CDR3: TGTGCCAGCACCTTGACTAGCGGGGAAGAGACCCAGTACTTC.

The chain combines TRBV5-1 with TRBJ1-1; maybe TRBD1 (5 bases). This CDR3 is 16 amino acids long. CDR1 is SGHRS, CDR2 YFSETQ, per germline. Deletions cut 3 bases from V and 1 base from J, with 16 bases between. In DNA form, the CDR3 reads TGCGCCAGCAGCTCGGACATATTGATTTCGAACACTGAAGCTTTCTTT. The encoded protein is CASSSDILISNTEAFF.

This sequence joins TRBV20-1 and TRBJ1-2; possible D gene TRBD1, 6 bases. This CDR3 contains 16 residues. With 6 bases removed from V and 0 bases from J, the gap between germline ends came to 20 bases. In germline, CDR1 is DFQATT, CDR2 SNEGSKA (reference sequence). In DNA form, the CDR3 reads TGCAGTGCCTCCAAAGGGTTCAGGGGAGCTAACTATGGCTACACCTTC. This codes for CSASKGFRGANYGYTF.

As for this clonotype: Sequence at one end of the junction differs from germline and may be a read error. The J gene is TRBJ2-3, the V gene TRBV12-3 or TRBV12-4; D possibly uses TRBD1 or TRBD2 (6 bases each). CDR3 size: 16 residues. CDR3: CASSLTVRGEGDAQYF. The CDR3 DNA reads TGTGCCAGCAGTTTGACAGTAAGGGGGGAAGGAGATGCGCAGTATTTT.

On this clonotype: This could be a read error, since a much larger clone is one nucleotide away. The chain employs TRBV28 and TRBJ2-1; 14 bases fit TRBD2. Germline CDR1 reads MDHEN; CDR2 reads SYDVKM. V was clipped by 5 bases and J by 4 bases; unmatched bases: 7. The CDR3 contains 17 residues. CDR3 sequence (DNA): TGTGCCAGCAGTCTCCGGACTAGCGGGAGGCTTTACAATGAGCAGTTCTTC. Residues: CASSLRTSGRLYNEQFF. Variable domain in full (rest from reference TRBV28 and TRBJ2-1): DVKVTQSSRYLVKRTGEKVFLECVQDMDHENMFWYRQDPGLGLRLIYFSYDVKMKEKGDIPEGYSVSREKKERFSLILESASTNQTSMYLCASSLRTSGRLYNEQFFGPGTRLTVL.

This clonotype was observed a single time. This could be a read error, since a much larger clone is one nucleotide away. V gene TRBV28 combines with J gene TRBJ1-6; D is unclear. Trimming took 6 bases from V and 18 from J, leaving 21 bases between them. Germline CDR1 MDHEN, CDR2 SYDVKM. This CDR3 comprises 13 residues. The CDR3 sequence: CASSVIELTTPHF. The CDR3 DNA reads TGTGCCAGCAGCGTTATCGAGCTAACAACCCCCCACTTT.

V is TRBV12-3 or TRBV12-4 and J is TRBJ1-6; D unclear. V was trimmed by 6 bases and J by 7 bases, leaving 7 bases between them. The CDR3 length is 12 residues. This chain's CDR3 is CASSMGNSPLHF. In DNA form, the CDR3 reads TGTGCCAGCAGCATGGGGAATTCACCCCTCCACTTT.

The rearrangement links TRBV20-1 to TRBJ1-2; 8 bases line up with TRBD1. CDR3 size: 16 residues. Germline CDR1 DFQATT, CDR2 SNEGSKA (reference sequence). Losses at the gene ends were 1 base for V and 7 bases for J; bases not matched to a gene: 14. The CDR3, as DNA: TGCAGTGCTAGAGCAATTCCTTCGGACAGGGATCGTGGCTACACCTTC. Translation gives CSARAIPSDRDRGYTF.

The chain combines TRBV7-3 with TRBJ1-4, with a possible D match to TRBD1 (5 bases). V lost 5 bases, J lost 8 bases, and 12 bases lay in between. Germline assignment: CDR1 SGHTA and CDR2 FQGTGA. This CDR3 is 13 amino acids long. This chain's CDR3 is CASSKGQGEKLFF. The DNA of the CDR3 is TGTGCCAGCAGCAAAGGACAAGGCGAAAAACTGTTTTTT.

The CDR3: CASSFPLRGLSYEQYF. CDR3 DNA: TGTGCCAGCAGTTTCCCTCTGAGAGGGCTCTCCTACGAGCAGTACTTC. The V and J genes are TRBV28 and TRBJ2-7, with a tentative D call TRBD2 (5 bases). Trimming removed 3 bases from V and 0 bases from J, with 15 bases in between. Per the germline V gene, CDR1 is MDHEN and CDR2 is SYDVKM. The CDR3 is 16 residues long.

The chain has TRBV7-2 and TRBJ1-6, with TRBD1 identical over 8 bases. Germline CDR1 reads SGHTA; CDR2 reads FQGNSA. This CDR3 is 16 amino acids long. V gave up 4 bases and J gave up 4 bases; unmatched junction bases: 6. The CDR3: CASSSSWTGYNSPLHF. The DNA of the CDR3 is TGTGCCAGCAGCTCAAGCTGGACAGGGTATAATTCACCCCTCCACTTT.

This clonotype was counted many times. V is TRBV27 and J is TRBJ2-1; either TRBD1 or TRBD2 may supply D (5 bases each). Germline V CDR1 and CDR2: MNHEY, SMNVEV (reference sequence). The CDR3 sequence is 14 residues long. The ends were cut back, 3 bases at V and 6 bases at J, with 12 bases in the middle. The DNA of the CDR3 is TGTGCCAGCAGTTTCGGGGCCAGCCGCAATGAGCAGTTCTTC. It encodes CASSFGASRNEQFF.

This clonotype was seen ten or more times. This sequence joins TRBV6-5 and TRBJ2-3; D unresolved. Germline CDR1 is MNHEY and CDR2 is SVGAGI. The CDR3 is made up of 13 amino acids. Trimming shortened V by 0 bases and J by 3 bases, and 4 bases separated the two germline ends. CDR3 in DNA: TGTGCCAGCAGTTACTCGACGACAGATACGCAGTATTTT. This codes for CASSYSTTDTQYF.

This clonotype was found a few times. V and J are TRBV29-1 and TRBJ2-5; D remains unclear. Germline lookup yields CDR1 SQVTM and CDR2 ANQGSEA. This CDR3 contains 12 residues. V lost 4 bases and J lost 5, with 11 bases in between. The CDR3 spells CSVVYRPETQYF. The CDR3, as DNA: TGCAGCGTTGTATATCGTCCGGAGACCCAGTACTTC.

The chain recombines TRBV12-3 or TRBV12-4 with TRBJ1-5; possibly TRBD1 for D (6 bases). Trimming left V 8 bases short and J 6 bases short, with 17 bases between. The CDR3 runs 14 residues. The CDR3 coding sequence is TGTGCCAGCCGCTTGGACAGCTCAAGTCAGCCCCAGCATTTT. Translated: CASRLDSSSQPQHF.